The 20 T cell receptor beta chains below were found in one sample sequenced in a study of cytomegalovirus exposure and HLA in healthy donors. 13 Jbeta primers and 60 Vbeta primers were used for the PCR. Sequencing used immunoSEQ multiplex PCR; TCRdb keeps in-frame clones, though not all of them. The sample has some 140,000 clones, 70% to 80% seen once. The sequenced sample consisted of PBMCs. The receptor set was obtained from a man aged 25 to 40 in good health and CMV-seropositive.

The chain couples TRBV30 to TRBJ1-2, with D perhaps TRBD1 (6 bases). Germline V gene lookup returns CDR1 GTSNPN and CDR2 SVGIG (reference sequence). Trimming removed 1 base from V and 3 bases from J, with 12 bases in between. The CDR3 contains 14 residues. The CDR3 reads CAWSGDRSHYGYTF. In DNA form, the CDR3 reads TGTGCCTGGAGTGGAGACAGGTCCCACTATGGCTACACCTTC.

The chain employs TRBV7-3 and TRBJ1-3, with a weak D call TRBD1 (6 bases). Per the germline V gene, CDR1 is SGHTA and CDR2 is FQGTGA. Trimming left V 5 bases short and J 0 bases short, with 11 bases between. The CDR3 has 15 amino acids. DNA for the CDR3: TGTGCCAGCAGCCCGACAGGAAGCTCTGGAAACACCATATATTTT. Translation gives CASSPTGSSGNTIYF.

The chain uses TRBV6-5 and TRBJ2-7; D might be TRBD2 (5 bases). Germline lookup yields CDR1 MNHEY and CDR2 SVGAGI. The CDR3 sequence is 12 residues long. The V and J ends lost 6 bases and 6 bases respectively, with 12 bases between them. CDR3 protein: CASSPAGGEQYF. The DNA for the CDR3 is TGTGCCAGCAGCCCTGCGGGCGGCGAGCAGTACTTC.

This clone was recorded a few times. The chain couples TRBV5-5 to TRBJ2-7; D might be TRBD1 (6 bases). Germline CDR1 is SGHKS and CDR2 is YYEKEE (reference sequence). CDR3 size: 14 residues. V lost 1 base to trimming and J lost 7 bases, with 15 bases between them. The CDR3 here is CASSLSGATGEQYF. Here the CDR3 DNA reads TGTGCCAGCAGCTTGTCAGGGGCCACGGGAGAGCAGTACTTC.

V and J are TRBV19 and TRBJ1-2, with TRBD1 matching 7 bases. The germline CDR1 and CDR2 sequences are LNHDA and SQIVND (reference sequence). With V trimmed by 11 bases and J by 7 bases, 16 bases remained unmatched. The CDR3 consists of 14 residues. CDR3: CAAVGRGNLGGYTF. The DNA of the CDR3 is TGTGCCGCGGTCGGCAGGGGGAATTTGGGTGGCTACACCTTC.

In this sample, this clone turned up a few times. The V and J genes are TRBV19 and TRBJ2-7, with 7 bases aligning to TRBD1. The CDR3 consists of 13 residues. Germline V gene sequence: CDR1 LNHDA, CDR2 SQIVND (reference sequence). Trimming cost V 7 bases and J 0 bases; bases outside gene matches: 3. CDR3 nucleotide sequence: TGTGCCAGTATGGGACAGAACTCCTACGAGCAGTACTTC. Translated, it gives CASMGQNSYEQYF.

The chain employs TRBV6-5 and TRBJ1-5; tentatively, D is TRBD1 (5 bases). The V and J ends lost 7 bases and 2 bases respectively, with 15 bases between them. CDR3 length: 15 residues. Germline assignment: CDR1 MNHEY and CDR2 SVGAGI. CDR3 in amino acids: CASTRTKSGNQPQHF. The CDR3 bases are TGTGCCAGCACTCGGACAAAATCGGGCAATCAGCCCCAGCATTTT.

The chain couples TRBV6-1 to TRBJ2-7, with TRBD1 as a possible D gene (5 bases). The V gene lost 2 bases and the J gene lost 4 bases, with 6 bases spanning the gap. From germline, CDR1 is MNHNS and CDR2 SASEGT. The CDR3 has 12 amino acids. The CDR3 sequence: CASSERGYEQYF. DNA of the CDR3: TGTGCCAGCAGTGAAAGGGGTTACGAGCAGTACTTC.

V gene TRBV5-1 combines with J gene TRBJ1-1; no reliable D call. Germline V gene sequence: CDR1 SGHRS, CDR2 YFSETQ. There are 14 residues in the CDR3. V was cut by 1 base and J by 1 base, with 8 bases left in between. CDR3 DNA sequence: TGCGCCAGCAGCTTGTGGACTTCGAACACTGAAGCTTTCTTT. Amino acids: CASSLWTSNTEAFF.

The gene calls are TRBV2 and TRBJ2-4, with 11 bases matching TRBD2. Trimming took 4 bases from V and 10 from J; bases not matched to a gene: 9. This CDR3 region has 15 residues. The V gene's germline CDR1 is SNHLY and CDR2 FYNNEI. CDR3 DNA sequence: TGTGCCAGCAGTGTAAATAGCGGGAGGGCCGATATTCAGTACTTC. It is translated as CASSVNSGRADIQYF.

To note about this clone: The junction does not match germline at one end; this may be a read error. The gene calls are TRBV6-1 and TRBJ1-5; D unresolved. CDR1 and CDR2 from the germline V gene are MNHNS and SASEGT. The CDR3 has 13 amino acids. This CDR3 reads CASSEDLPGSMDF. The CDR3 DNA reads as TGTGCCAGCAGTGAAGACTTGCCAGGTTCTATGGATTTT.

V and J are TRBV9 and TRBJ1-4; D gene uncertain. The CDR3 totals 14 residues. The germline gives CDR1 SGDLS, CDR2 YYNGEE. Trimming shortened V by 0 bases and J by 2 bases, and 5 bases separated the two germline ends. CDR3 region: CASSVAGTNEKLFF. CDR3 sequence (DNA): TGTGCCAGCAGCGTAGCGGGGACTAATGAAAAACTGTTTTTT. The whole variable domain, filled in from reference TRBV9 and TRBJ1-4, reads DSGVTQTPKHLITATGQRVTLRCSPRSGDLSVYWYQQSLDQGLQFLIQYYNGEERAKGNILERFSAQQFPDLHSELNLSSLELGDSALYFCASSVAGTNEKLFFGSGTQLSVL.

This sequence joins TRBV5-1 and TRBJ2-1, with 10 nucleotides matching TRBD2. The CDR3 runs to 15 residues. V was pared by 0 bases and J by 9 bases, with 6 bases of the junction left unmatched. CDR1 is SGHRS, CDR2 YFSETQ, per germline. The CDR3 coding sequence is TGCGCCAGCAGCTTGGTAGTAGCGGGAGGAGGTGAGCAGTTCTTC. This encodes CASSLVVAGGGEQFF.

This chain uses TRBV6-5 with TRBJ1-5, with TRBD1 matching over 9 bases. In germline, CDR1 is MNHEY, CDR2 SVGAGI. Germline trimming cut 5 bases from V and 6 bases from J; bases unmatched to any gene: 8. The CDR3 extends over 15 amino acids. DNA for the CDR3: TGTGCCAGCAGTCCCGGACAGGGGAGTAGTCAGCCCCAGCATTTT. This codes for CASSPGQGSSQPQHF.

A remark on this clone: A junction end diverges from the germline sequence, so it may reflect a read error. CDR3 bases: TGTTCCAGCAGCTTAGGGACAGCCCTTAATTCACCCCTCCACTTT. This gives the protein CSSSLGTALNSPLHF. The J gene is TRBJ1-6, the V gene TRBV7-9; TRBD1 aligns across 7 bases. The V gene's germline CDR1 is SEHNR and CDR2 FQNEAQ (reference sequence). The CDR3 extends over 15 amino acids.

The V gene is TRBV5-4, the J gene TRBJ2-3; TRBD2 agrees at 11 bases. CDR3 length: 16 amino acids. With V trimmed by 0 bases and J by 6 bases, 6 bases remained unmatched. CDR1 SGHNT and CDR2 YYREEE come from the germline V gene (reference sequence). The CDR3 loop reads CASSLETSGGRDTQYF. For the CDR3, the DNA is TGTGCCAGCAGCTTGGAAACTAGCGGGGGAAGGGATACGCAGTATTTT.

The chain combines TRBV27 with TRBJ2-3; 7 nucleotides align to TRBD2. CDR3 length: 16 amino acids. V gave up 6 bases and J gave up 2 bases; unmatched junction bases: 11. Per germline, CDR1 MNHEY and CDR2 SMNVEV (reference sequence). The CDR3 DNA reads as TGTGCCAGCAGCAGACTAGCAGCAACCTTCACAGATACGCAGTATTTT. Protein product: CASSRLAATFTDTQYF.

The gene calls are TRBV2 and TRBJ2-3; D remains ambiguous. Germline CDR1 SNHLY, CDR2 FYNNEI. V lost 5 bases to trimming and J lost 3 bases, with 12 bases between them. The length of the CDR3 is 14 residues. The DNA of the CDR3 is TGTGCCAGCAGTAGCTTTCTAGAGACAGATACGCAGTATTTT. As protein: CASSSFLETDTQYF.

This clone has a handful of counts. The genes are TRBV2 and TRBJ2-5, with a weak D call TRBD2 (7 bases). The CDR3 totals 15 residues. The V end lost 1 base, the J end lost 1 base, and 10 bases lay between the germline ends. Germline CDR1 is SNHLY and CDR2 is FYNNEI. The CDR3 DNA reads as TGTGCCAGCAGTGAAGATCGGGGGGCCCAAGAGACCCAGTACTTC. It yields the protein CASSEDRGAQETQYF.

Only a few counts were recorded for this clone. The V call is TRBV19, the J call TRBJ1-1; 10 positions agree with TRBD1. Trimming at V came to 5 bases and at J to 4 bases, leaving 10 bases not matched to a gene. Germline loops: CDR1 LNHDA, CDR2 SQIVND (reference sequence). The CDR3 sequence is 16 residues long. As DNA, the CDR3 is TGTGCCAGTAGTGAGCATCGACAGGGGGCGACCACTGAAGCTTTCTTT. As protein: CASSEHRQGATTEAFF.